This T cell receptor beta chain was obtained from a study of blood T cell repertoires in COVID-19. Study context: The United States, Italy and Spain were the sources of the acute and convalescent COVID-19 samples. T cells, B-cell-depleted T cells, or PBMCs supplied cDNA or gDNA.

Trimming removed 4 bases from V and 5 bases from J; junction bases left unmatched: 7. Germline CDR1 SGHVS, CDR2 FQNEAQ. The CDR3 length is 17 residues. This clone was observed once. Under the authors' procedure: Estimated nucleated cell counts came from reference gene primer amplification. Repertoires were generated with immunoSEQ multiplex PCR, while TCRdb's copy carries only in-frame clones and drops some. V and J calls and clone size follow that table, whereas D and trimming were derived from the DNA. The sample consists of 150,000 to 200,000 clones, around 83% of them appearing once. Sequencing used peripheral blood. The sequence was collected from a man younger than 30 with acute or convalescent COVID-19. The chain recombines TRBV7-8 with TRBJ2-2, with 13 bases matching TRBD2. This CDR3 is CASSSRTSGGKTGELFF. The CDR3 nucleotides read TGTGCCAGCAGCTCGCGGACTAGCGGGGGCAAAACCGGGGAGCTGTTTTTT.